This T cell receptor (beta chain) was identified during a study of siplizumab effects on memory and regulatory T cells. Study outcomes and limitations: Proliferating Tregs taken from siplizumab cultures were not shown to have a confirmed suppressive function.

V lost 6 bases and J lost 3; bases outside the gene matches: 4. This CDR3 contains 12 residues. CDR1 is SQVTM, CDR2 ANQGSEA, per germline. Around 94,000 TCR templates underwent assay in each sample. This table comes from immunoSEQ multiplex PCR, and its TCRdb copy is limited to in-frame clones, with some not included. Seen here are 55,000 to 70,000 clones, about 92% observed once, and the top ten hold roughly two fifths. Turning to this clone: The antigen is not known.

The rearrangement links TRBV29-1 to TRBJ1-2; 7 positions match TRBD1. The receptor was isolated from a human donor in good health. The sequenced sample consisted of CD8+ T cells sorted from blood. The CDR3 protein is CSVVTGDYGYTF. Written as DNA, the CDR3 is TGCAGCGTGGTCACAGGGGACTATGGCTACACCTTC.